The 31 T cell receptor beta chains given below trace back to one sample, sequenced in a study of T-cell memory formation after mild COVID-19. TCRdb passed the 5' RACE reads through MiXCR, listing each CDR3 protein once. The profile covers around 430,000 distinct CDR3 sequences, with 16% appearing a single time and around a fifth taken by the ten largest. Sequencing input: PBMCs or a T cell subset sorted from them (not recorded which). The receptors originated from a man aged 18 to 30 who had mild COVID-19 (a few samples of this study predate the infection). Cell type and time point are not known.

This clonotype was found once. J is TRBJ2-1 and V is TRBV19; TRBD2 is a possible D gene (5 bases). Germline loops: CDR1 LNHDA, CDR2 SQIVND (reference sequence). V was trimmed by 7 bases and J by 13 bases, leaving 23 bases between them. This CDR3 region has 14 residues. CDR3 nucleotide sequence: TGTGCCAGTACCATCGGGCTAGCAGCCGCCGGTCAGTTCTTC. It encodes CASTIGLAAAGQFF.

V is TRBV2 and J is TRBJ2-7, with D possibly TRBD1 on 6 matching bases. The germline V and J ends were trimmed by 4 bases and 4 bases, with 8 bases remaining between them. Germline V CDR1 and CDR2: SNHLY, FYNNEI. The CDR3 has 12 residues. The CDR3 nucleotides are TGTGCCAGCAGTGCGAGGGGGTACGAGCAGTACGTC. This encodes CASSARGYEQYV.

This chain connects TRBV5-1 to TRBJ1-2, with TRBD1 identical over 8 bases. The CDR3 has 17 residues. After removal of 4 bases from V and 7 bases from J, the junction contained 18 bases not matched to a gene. Germline CDR1 and CDR2: SGHRS and YFSETQ. The CDR3 DNA sequence: TGCGCCAGCAGCCCGGAGGGACAGGAGGCAGGTCTCTCTGGCTACACCTTC. Its protein is CASSPEGQEAGLSGYTF.

This clonotype was observed a handful of times. J is TRBJ2-3 and V is TRBV5-1; possible D gene TRBD1, 6 bases. Trimming took 4 bases from V and 3 from J, leaving 12 bases between them. The germline CDR1 and CDR2 sequences are SGHRS and YFSETQ. The CDR3 is made up of 14 amino acids. CDR3 coding DNA: TGCGCCAGCAGCATAAGCGACAGGACAGATACGCAGTATTTT. Residues: CASSISDRTDTQYF.

The chain is built from TRBV9 and TRBJ2-7; D may correspond to TRBD1 or TRBD2 (6 bases each). Trimming pared 3 bases from V and 7 bases from J, leaving 20 bases between. The CDR3 covers 15 residues. Germline CDR1 and CDR2: SGDLS and YYNGEE. The CDR3 spells CASSDEAGGLREQYF. CDR3 nucleotides: TGTGCCAGCAGCGACGAGGCCGGGGGCCTGCGGGAGCAGTACTTC.

This clonotype was seen only a few times. The rearrangement joins TRBV4-3 to TRBJ1-1, with D tentatively TRBD1 (5 bases). The V gene lost 1 base and the J gene lost 5 bases, with 11 bases spanning the gap. The germline V gene encodes CDR1 LGHNA and CDR2 YSLEER. This CDR3 region has 14 residues. The CDR3 bases are TGCGCCAGCAGCCAAGTGGGGCGGTGGACTGAAGCTTTCTTT. Translated, it gives CASSQVGRWTEAFF.

The chain recombines TRBV12-3 or TRBV12-4 with TRBJ2-3, with a tentative D call TRBD2 (7 bases). The CDR3 sequence is 16 residues long. V was clipped by 6 bases and J by 6 bases, with 22 bases between them. This CDR3 reads CASSNMYGGRADTQYF. CDR3 in DNA: TGTGCCAGCAGCAACATGTACGGGGGGCGCGCCGATACGCAGTATTTT.

This clonotype was seen more than once but under ten times. The J gene is TRBJ1-2, the V gene TRBV6-6; the D gene is possibly TRBD1 (6 bases). Germline V gene lookup returns CDR1 MNHNY and CDR2 SVGAGI (reference sequence). The CDR3 runs 14 residues. The V and J ends lost 2 bases and 6 bases respectively, with 13 bases between them. CDR3 in amino acids: CASSYGRGGNGYTF. As DNA, the CDR3 is TGTGCCAGCAGTTACGGGAGGGGGGGGAATGGCTACACCTTC.

This clonotype was seen only a few times. V is TRBV5-5 and J is TRBJ2-2, with 12 positions matching TRBD1. CDR3 length: 20 residues. In germline, CDR1 is SGHKS, CDR2 YYEKEE (reference sequence). V lost 4 bases and J lost 3; bases outside the gene matches: 16. The chain's CDR3 is CASSPPFRRDRGPDTGELFF. CDR3 bases: TGTGCCAGCAGCCCACCCTTCCGTAGGGACAGGGGGCCCGACACCGGGGAGCTGTTTTTT.

This clonotype was seen at least ten times. The rearrangement joins TRBV7-2 to TRBJ1-6; 7 bases match TRBD1. V shed 4 bases, J shed 7 bases, and the junction held 4 bases outside the gene matches. This CDR3 is built from 14 residues. Germline loops: CDR1 SGHTA, CDR2 FQGNSA. The CDR3 sequence is CASSSQGGNSPLHF. CDR3 sequence (DNA): TGTGCCAGCAGCTCCCAGGGGGGGAATTCACCCCTCCACTTT. Drawing the rest from reference TRBV7-2 and TRBJ1-6, the complete variable domain is GAGVSQSPSNKVTEKGKDVELRCDPISGHTALYWYRQSLGQGLEFLIYFQGNSAPDKSGLPSDRFSAERTGGSVSTLTIQRTQQEDSAVYLCASSSQGGNSPLHFGNGTRLTVT.

This clonotype has just a few counts. This chain joins TRBV5-1 and TRBJ1-5; D is unresolved. The germline V gene encodes CDR1 SGHRS and CDR2 YFSETQ. The germline V and J ends were trimmed by 4 bases and 0 bases, with 11 bases remaining between them. The CDR3 is made up of 15 amino acids. CDR3 amino acids: CASSIGEYSNQPQHF. CDR3 coding DNA: TGCGCCAGCAGCATCGGGGAGTATAGCAATCAGCCCCAGCATTTT.

This rearrangement joins TRBV18 to TRBJ2-1, with TRBD2 identical over 10 bases. CDR3 length equals 15 residues. Per the germline V gene, CDR1 is KGHSH and CDR2 is LQKENI. V lost 10 bases and J lost 4; bases outside the gene matches: 10. In nucleotides, the CDR3 is TGTGCCACCTCGGGCGGACTAGCGGAATACAATGAGCAGTTCTTC. Protein: CATSGGLAEYNEQFF. Full variable domain (rest looked up from reference TRBV18 and TRBJ2-1): NAGVMQNPRHLVRRRGQEARLRCSPMKGHSHVYWYRQLPEEGLKFMVYLQKENIIDESGMPKERFSAEFPKEGPSILRIQQVVRGDSAAYFCATSGGLAEYNEQFFGPGTRLTVL.

There are many counts of this clonotype. The gene calls are TRBV18 and TRBJ2-5; D unresolved. Germline CDR1 reads KGHSH; CDR2 reads LQKENI. This CDR3 contains 14 residues. Trimming removed 2 bases at V and 1 base at J, with 8 bases between. CDR3 sequence reads: CASSPDRIQETQYF. CDR3 coding DNA: TGTGCCAGCTCACCAGACCGTATCCAAGAGACCCAGTACTTC.

There are a few counts of this clonotype. The chain recombines TRBV27 with TRBJ1-1; D might be TRBD1 (5 bases). CDR1 is MNHEY and CDR2 is SMNVEV in the germline V gene (reference sequence). Trimming removed 2 bases from V and 1 base from J, with 11 bases in between. This CDR3 comprises 15 residues. In nucleotides, the CDR3 is TGTGCCAGCAGTTTAAACGGGGGGACGAACACTGAAGCTTTCTTT. It yields the protein CASSLNGGTNTEAFF.

This clonotype was seen a handful of times. V usage is TRBV28 and J usage is TRBJ2-7; 9 bases are shared with TRBD2. J gave up 3 bases and V 3 bases, and 6 bases lay outside the gene matches. Germline assignment: CDR1 MDHEN and CDR2 SYDVKM. The CDR3 consists of 15 residues. The CDR3 sequence is CASSLSTAGGYEQYV. For the CDR3, the DNA is TGTGCCAGCAGTTTGTCGACAGCGGGGGGCTACGAGCAGTACGTC.

This clonotype was seen a single time. The V gene is TRBV7-9, the J gene TRBJ2-3; D ambiguous. Germline lookup yields CDR1 SEHNR and CDR2 FQNEAQ (reference sequence). The CDR3 is 13 amino acids. Between the trimmed V and J ends, which lost 1 base and 6 bases, there was a span of 8 bases. As DNA, the CDR3 is TGTGCCAGCAGCTTAGTGTTCGGGGATACGCAGTATTTT. As protein: CASSLVFGDTQYF.

This sequence joins TRBV12-3 or TRBV12-4 and TRBJ2-5, with 8 bases identical to TRBD2. V lost 6 bases and J lost 5; bases outside the gene matches: 8. The CDR3 contains 14 residues. DNA of the CDR3: TGTGCCAGCAGCTCCCCGGGGGGGCCGGAGACCCAGTACTTC. Its translation: CASSSPGGPETQYF.

The chain carries TRBV18 and TRBJ2-7, with TRBD1 as a possible D gene (8 bases). V was trimmed by 4 bases and J by 1 base, leaving 14 bases between them. Germline loops: CDR1 KGHSH, CDR2 LQKENI. The CDR3 covers 15 residues. CDR3 sequence (DNA): TGTGCCAGCTCACTCGGACAGGGAGGGTCCTACGAGCAGTACGTC. Translation: CASSLGQGGSYEQYV.

This clonotype was counted only a few times. V gene TRBV25-1 combines with J gene TRBJ2-3; D is ambiguous. Germline V CDR1 and CDR2: MGHDK, SYGVNS. V lost 6 bases and J lost 2, with 9 bases in between. This CDR3 spans 13 amino acids. The CDR3 nucleotides are TGTGCCAGCAGGACCCCCGACACAGATACGCAGTATTTT. Its translation is CASRTPDTDTQYF. The complete variable domain, with remaining parts taken from reference TRBV25-1 and TRBJ2-3, reads EADIYQTPRYLVIGTGKKITLECSQTMGHDKMYWYQQDPGMELHLIHYSYGVNSTEKGDLSSESTVSRIRTEHFPLTLESARPSHTSQYLCASRTPDTDTQYFGPGTRLTVL.

This rearrangement joins TRBV19 to TRBJ2-1; D may be TRBD2 (5 bases). Germline CDR1 is LNHDA and CDR2 is SQIVND (reference sequence). The V end lost 4 bases, the J end lost 2 bases, and 9 bases lay between the germline ends. The CDR3 extends over 14 amino acids. CDR3 region: CASSSSAAYNEQFF. The CDR3, as DNA: TGTGCCAGTAGTAGTAGCGCGGCCTACAATGAGCAGTTCTTC.

The chain has TRBV25-1 and TRBJ2-3, with a weak D call TRBD1 (6 bases). This CDR3 has 14 amino acids. Trimming removed 4 bases from V and 2 bases from J, with 10 bases in between. From germline, CDR1 is MGHDK and CDR2 SYGVNS. The CDR3 nucleotides read TGTGCCAGCAGTGGGACAGCGTACACAGATACGCAGTATTTT. Protein sequence: CASSGTAYTDTQYF.

This clonotype was seen more than once but under ten times. The chain recombines TRBV20-1 with TRBJ2-5; possibly TRBD1 for D (6 bases). Germline V CDR1 and CDR2: DFQATT, SNEGSKA (reference sequence). The CDR3 covers 11 residues. CDR3 bases: TGCGGGGGCCTGTACCAAGAGACCCAGTACTTC. The encoded protein is CGGLYQETQYF.

The DNA of the CDR3 is TGCAGTGCTTCTGTAGGGACCGGCACAGATACGCAGTATTTT. It specifies CSASVGTGTDTQYF. The genes are TRBV20-1 and TRBJ2-3; D may match TRBD1 or TRBD2 (5 bases each). This CDR3 is built from 14 residues. Between the trimmed V and J ends, which lost 5 bases and 1 base, there was a span of 13 bases. From germline, CDR1 is DFQATT and CDR2 SNEGSKA (reference sequence).

This clonotype was seen repeatedly, ten times or more. This sequence joins TRBV28 and TRBJ1-5, with D uncertain. Germline V gene sequence: CDR1 MDHEN, CDR2 SYDVKM. The germline V and J ends were trimmed by 3 bases and 6 bases, with 6 bases remaining between them. The CDR3 runs 12 residues. The CDR3 DNA reads TGTGCCAGCAGTTTCGCAGGTCAGCCCCAGCATTTT. Its translation: CASSFAGQPQHF.

A note on this clonotype: A much more abundant neighbour one base away suggests this may be a read error. V is TRBV5-1 and J is TRBJ2-5; D gene ambiguous. Trimming stripped 6 bases from V and 1 base from J, with 4 bases between. Germline V gene sequence: CDR1 SGHRS, CDR2 YFSETQ. The CDR3 extends over 11 amino acids. CDR3 in amino acids: CASTVQETQYF. Written as DNA, the CDR3 is TGCGCCAGCACCGTCCAAGAGACCCAGTACTTC.

This clonotype was seen repeatedly, ten times or more. The CDR3 here is CAWSGKGNTEAFF. CDR3 bases: TGTGCCTGGAGTGGGAAGGGGAACACTGAAGCTTTCTTT. This sequence joins TRBV30 and TRBJ1-1; D is uncertain. The CDR3 sequence is 13 residues long. The V end was cut by 1 base, the J end by 1 base, with 7 bases between. Per germline, CDR1 GTSNPN and CDR2 SVGIG (reference sequence).

This clonotype was recorded once. This chain connects TRBV10-3 to TRBJ2-2; 12 bases map to TRBD2. V shed 3 bases, J shed 5 bases, and the junction held 13 bases outside the gene matches. CDR1 and CDR2 from the germline V gene are ENHRY and SYGVKD. There are 19 residues in the CDR3. The CDR3 here is CAISDSKIRLAGVTGELFF. DNA of the CDR3: TGTGCCATCAGTGATTCCAAGATTCGACTAGCGGGGGTGACCGGGGAGCTGTTTTTT.

CDR3 nucleotides: TGCGCCAGCAGGGGAGTCAAAGGAGGTCCTGAAGCTTTCTTT. It codes for CASRGVKGGPEAFF. This chain links TRBV5-1 with TRBJ1-1; D gene uncertain. CDR1 SGHRS and CDR2 YFSETQ come from the germline V gene. The CDR3 runs 14 residues. Trimming left V 5 bases short and J 6 bases short, with 17 bases between.

The CDR3 nucleotides read TGTGCCAGCTCACCCCCGGGCAGGACAGGGCTCCATGAGCAGTTCTTC. Its translation: CASSPPGRTGLHEQFF. This chain joins TRBV18 and TRBJ2-1, with 8 bases aligning to TRBD1. The CDR3 has 16 amino acids. V dropped 3 bases and J dropped 8; count of bases not matched to a gene: 12. Germline CDR1 is KGHSH and CDR2 is LQKENI. Full variable domain (rest looked up from reference TRBV18 and TRBJ2-1): NAGVMQNPRHLVRRRGQEARLRCSPMKGHSHVYWYRQLPEEGLKFMVYLQKENIIDESGMPKERFSAEFPKEGPSILRIQQVVRGDSAAYFCASSPPGRTGLHEQFFGPGTRLTVL.

There are a few counts of this clonotype. The V and J genes are TRBV6-4 and TRBJ2-2; D perhaps matches TRBD2 (6 bases). The CDR3 is 14 amino acids. Germline values: CDR1 MRHNA, CDR2 SNTAGT. The germline V and J ends were trimmed by 6 bases and 1 base, with 9 bases remaining between them. Written as DNA, the CDR3 is TGTGCCAGCAGCCGGGAGATGAACACCGGGGAGCTGTTTTTT. Encoded protein: CASSREMNTGELFF.

This clonotype was recorded only once. The chain employs TRBV5-1 and TRBJ1-4; D ambiguous. This CDR3 is built from 13 residues. Germline lookup yields CDR1 SGHRS and CDR2 YFSETQ. V was shortened by 4 bases and J by 10 bases, with 14 bases between the two germline ends. CDR3 sequence: CASSRLTMRKLFF. The CDR3 DNA reads TGCGCCAGCAGCCGGCTCACGATGCGAAAACTGTTTTTT.